Each of the 15 T cell receptor beta chains below was sequenced from the same sample in a study of blood T cell repertoires in COVID-19. Clones were sequenced by immunoSEQ multiplex PCR, and TCRdb holds only the in-frame ones, with some missing. This repertoire shows about 250,000 clones, over 75% found once; its top ten account for approximately 2.2%. Sequencing was carried out using peripheral blood. These receptors all stem from a woman in her thirties or forties who had recovered from COVID-19.

J is TRBJ2-2 and V is TRBV2, with 10 bases matching TRBD2. This CDR3 is 13 amino acids long. Germline V CDR1 and CDR2: SNHLY, FYNNEI. V gave up 9 bases and J gave up 6 bases; unmatched junction bases: 4. The CDR3 loop reads CASCSGRSGELFF. In DNA form, the CDR3 reads TGTGCCAGTTGTAGCGGGAGGTCCGGGGAGCTGTTTTTT.

V gene TRBV4-1 combines with J gene TRBJ1-2; 7 bases line up with TRBD1. Germline V gene sequence: CDR1 MGHRA, CDR2 YSYEKL. CDR3 length equals 14 residues. Trimming took 5 bases from V and 2 from J; bases not matched to a gene: 5. CDR3 in DNA: TGCGCCAGCAGCTTCGAGACAGGGAACTATGGCTACACCTTC. The encoded protein is CASSFETGNYGYTF.

This chain connects TRBV24-1 to TRBJ2-7, with D tentatively TRBD2 (5 bases). The CDR3 consists of 14 residues. CDR1 KGHDR and CDR2 SFDVKD come from the germline V gene. V lost 3 bases, J lost 0 bases, and 8 bases lay in between. The CDR3 DNA is TGTGCCACCAGTGATGCGAGGGACTCCTACGAGCAGTACTTC. Translating gives CATSDARDSYEQYF.

The rearrangement links TRBV6-2 or TRBV6-3 to TRBJ1-1; TRBD1 aligns across 9 bases. With 2 bases clipped from V and 6 bases from J, the junction kept 10 bases outside the gene matches. The CDR3 is 16 residues long. Germline CDR1 is MNHEY and CDR2 is SVGEGT. CDR3 sequence (DNA): TGTGCCAGCAGTTACCCGAACGACAGGGGGAGGGCTGAAGCTTTCTTT. It yields the protein CASSYPNDRGRAEAFF.

The chain joins TRBV29-1 to TRBJ2-7; 8 bases map to TRBD1. Germline CDR1 is SQVTM and CDR2 is ANQGSEA. V lost 0 bases and J lost 5; bases outside the gene matches: 3. This CDR3 contains 13 residues. The DNA for the CDR3 is TGCAGCGTTGAAGATGGGACAGGTAACGAGCAGTACTTC. It is translated as CSVEDGTGNEQYF.

Regarding this clone: This same CDR3 is encoded by further DNA sequences in the sample. The genes are TRBV19 and TRBJ1-5, with TRBD1 matching 11 bases. The CDR3 sequence is 18 residues long. V shed 0 bases and J 3 bases; nucleotides not matched to a gene: 7. Germline V gives CDR1 LNHDA, CDR2 SQIVND (reference sequence). The CDR3 reads CASSIDRDRGYLNQPQHF. The CDR3 nucleotides are TGTGCCAGTAGTATAGATCGGGACAGGGGGTATCTCAATCAGCCCCAGCATTTT. The full variable domain, with the rest looked up from reference TRBV19 and TRBJ1-5, is DGGITQSPKYLFRKEGQNVTLSCEQNLNHDAMYWYRQDPGQGLRLIYYSQIVNDFQKGDIAEGYSVSREKKESFPLTVTSAQKNPTAFYLCASSIDRDRGYLNQPQHFGDGTRLSIL.

J is TRBJ2-7 and V is TRBV27, with a weak D call TRBD1 (6 bases). V was pared by 5 bases and J by 6 bases, with 17 bases between. The CDR3 covers 14 residues. Germline loops: CDR1 MNHEY, CDR2 SMNVEV (reference sequence). In nucleotides, the CDR3 is TGTGCCAGCAGTATGGACAGCTGGGCCGGCGAGCAGTACTTC. Residues: CASSMDSWAGEQYF.

The chain couples TRBV7-2 to TRBJ2-7, with 7 bases fitting TRBD1. Per germline, CDR1 SGHTA and CDR2 FQGNSA. The CDR3 runs 17 residues. The J segment lost 0 bases and the V segment lost 3 bases, leaving 11 bases of the junction unmatched. As DNA, the CDR3 is TGTGCCAGCAGCTTCTATTCGAGGGGACAGAGCTCCTACGAGCAGTACTTC. Translation gives CASSFYSRGQSSYEQYF. The full variable domain, completed using reference TRBV7-2 and TRBJ2-7, is GAGVSQSPSNKVTEKGKDVELRCDPISGHTALYWYRQSLGQGLEFLIYFQGNSAPDKSGLPSDRFSAERTGGSVSTLTIQRTQQEDSAVYLCASSFYSRGQSSYEQYFGPGTRLTVT.

This clone was seen a single time. The CDR3 coding sequence is TGTGCCAGCAGTCCCGACAGGGCCCGGCAGCCCCAGCATTTT. Translated: CASSPDRARQPQHF. This chain connects TRBV6-5 to TRBJ1-5, with 7 bases aligning to TRBD1. Trimming took 5 bases from V and 7 from J; bases not matched to a gene: 8. The CDR3 has 14 residues. CDR1 is MNHEY and CDR2 is SVGAGI in the germline V gene.

This clone occurred a few times. This chain uses TRBV4-3 with TRBJ1-1, with a weak D call TRBD1 (5 bases). CDR1 is LGHNA and CDR2 is YSLEER in the germline V gene. CDR3 length: 13 amino acids. V lost 2 bases, J lost 5 bases, and 9 bases lay in between. The CDR3, as DNA: TGCGCCAGCAGCCAACAGGGTTGGACTGAAGCTTTCTTT. Its protein product is CASSQQGWTEAFF.

The chain is built from TRBV5-1 and TRBJ2-6; D possibly corresponds to TRBD2 (5 bases). Per germline, CDR1 SGHRS and CDR2 YFSETQ. There are 15 residues in the CDR3. Trimming shortened V by 4 bases and J by 0 bases, and 8 bases separated the two germline ends. The CDR3, as DNA: TGCGCCAGCAGCAGCGGTGGCTCTGGGGCCAACGTCCTGACTTTC. This translates into CASSSGGSGANVLTF. Full variable domain (remainder filled in from reference TRBV5-1 and TRBJ2-6): KAGVTQTPRYLIKTRGQQVTLSCSPISGHRSVSWYQQTPGQGLQFLFEYFSETQRNKGNFPGRFSGRQFSNSRSEMNVSTLELGDSALYLCASSSGGSGANVLTFGAGSRLTVL.

The chain is built from TRBV7-2 and TRBJ1-2, with D possibly TRBD1 on 5 matching bases. The CDR3 loop spans 13 amino acids. Germline CDR1 SGHTA, CDR2 FQGNSA. The V and J ends lost 5 bases and 7 bases respectively, with 14 bases between them. The CDR3, as DNA: TGTGCCAGCAGCGCGGGGGGGGAGCGTGGCTACACCTTC. It translates to CASSAGGERGYTF.

V gene TRBV3-1 (or the pseudogene TRBV3-2) combines with J gene TRBJ2-2; 7 bases line up with TRBD2. Trimming took 5 bases from V and 2 from J; bases not matched to a gene: 11. The CDR3 loop spans 17 amino acids. Germline assignment: CDR1 LGHDT and CDR2 YNNKEL (reference sequence). The CDR3 loop reads CASSEHGGGGNTGELFF. The CDR3 nucleotides are TGTGCCAGCAGCGAACACGGTGGGGGGGGAAACACCGGGGAGCTGTTTTTT.

This clone is a singleton in its sample. The CDR3 is CASTMTSGGETQYF. The CDR3 DNA follows: TGTGCCAGCACCATGACTAGCGGGGGGGAGACCCAGTACTTC. V usage is TRBV6-6 and J usage is TRBJ2-5; 13 bases align to TRBD2. This CDR3 comprises 14 residues. The germline V gene encodes CDR1 MNHNY and CDR2 SVGAGI (reference sequence). Trimming at V came to 7 bases and at J to 5 bases, leaving 4 bases not matched to a gene.

V and J are TRBV6-6 and TRBJ1-2; TRBD1 is a possible D gene (6 bases). Trimming removed 5 bases at V and 1 base at J, with 11 bases between. The CDR3 sequence is 14 residues long. The germline gives CDR1 MNHNY, CDR2 SVGAGI (reference sequence). The CDR3 region has the DNA TGTGCCAGCAGTCCGACAGGAGTTAACTATGGCTACACCTTC. Translation: CASSPTGVNYGYTF.